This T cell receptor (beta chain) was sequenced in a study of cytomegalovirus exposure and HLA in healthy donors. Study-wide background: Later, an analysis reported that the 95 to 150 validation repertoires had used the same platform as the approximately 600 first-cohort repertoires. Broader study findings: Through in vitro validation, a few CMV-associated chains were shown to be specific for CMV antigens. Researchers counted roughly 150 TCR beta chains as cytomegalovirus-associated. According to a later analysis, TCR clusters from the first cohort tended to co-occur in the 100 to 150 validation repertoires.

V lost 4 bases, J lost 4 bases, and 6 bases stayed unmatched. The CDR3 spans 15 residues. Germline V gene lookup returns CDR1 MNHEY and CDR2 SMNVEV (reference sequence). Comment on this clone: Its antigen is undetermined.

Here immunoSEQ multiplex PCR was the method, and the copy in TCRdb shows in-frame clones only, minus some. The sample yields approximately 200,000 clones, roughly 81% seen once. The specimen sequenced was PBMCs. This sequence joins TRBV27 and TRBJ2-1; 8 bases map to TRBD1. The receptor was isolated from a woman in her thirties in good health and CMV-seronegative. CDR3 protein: CASSSQGALYNEQFF. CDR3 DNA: TGTGCCAGCAGTTCCCAGGGGGCTCTTTACAATGAGCAGTTCTTC.